The source of this T cell receptor (beta chain) is a study of technical replicates of blood from a few donors. This CDR3 region has 13 residues. Trimming took off 0 bases at V and 10 bases at J, with 8 bases between the two ends. Germline CDR1 reads SGHRS; CDR2 reads YFSETQ. The table came from immunoSEQ multiplex PCR; TCRdb's copy has only in-frame clones and leaves some out. In the table there are 55,000 to 75,000 clones, 86% of which are singletons. The J gene is TRBJ1-6, the V gene TRBV5-1; D not resolved. The sample taken for sequencing was PBMCs. The source of this sequence is a human donor in good health. Some clones in this sample may be carry-over from other donors' samples. The CDR3 sequence: CASSLAERSPLHF. The CDR3 DNA reads TGCGCCAGCAGCTTGGCCGAGAGGTCACCCCTCCACTTT.